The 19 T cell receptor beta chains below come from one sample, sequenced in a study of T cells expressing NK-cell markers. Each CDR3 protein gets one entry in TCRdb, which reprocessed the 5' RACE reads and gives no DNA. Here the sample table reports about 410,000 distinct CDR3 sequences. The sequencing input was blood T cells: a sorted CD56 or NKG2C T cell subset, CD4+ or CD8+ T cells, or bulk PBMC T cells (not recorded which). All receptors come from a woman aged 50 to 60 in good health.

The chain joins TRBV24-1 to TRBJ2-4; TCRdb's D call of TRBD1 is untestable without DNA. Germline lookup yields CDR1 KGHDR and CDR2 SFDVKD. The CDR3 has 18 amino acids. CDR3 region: CATSPLGDGLYEKGIQYF.

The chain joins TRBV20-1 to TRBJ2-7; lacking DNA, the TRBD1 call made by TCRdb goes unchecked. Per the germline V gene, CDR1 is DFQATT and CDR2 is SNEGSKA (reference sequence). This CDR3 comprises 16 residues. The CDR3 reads CSARDPWGRRSYEQYF.

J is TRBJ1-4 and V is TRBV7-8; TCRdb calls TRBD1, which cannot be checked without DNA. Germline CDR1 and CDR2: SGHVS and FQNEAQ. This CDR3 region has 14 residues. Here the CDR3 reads CASSPAGEYRKLFF.

CDR3 region: CASSLQGPIYEQYF. The V and J genes are TRBV28 and TRBJ2-7; lacking DNA, the TRBD1 call made by TCRdb goes unchecked. Germline lookup yields CDR1 MDHEN and CDR2 SYDVKM. The CDR3 has 14 amino acids.

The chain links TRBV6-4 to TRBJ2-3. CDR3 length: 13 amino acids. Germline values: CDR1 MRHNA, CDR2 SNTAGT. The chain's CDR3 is CASSVGRTDTQYF.

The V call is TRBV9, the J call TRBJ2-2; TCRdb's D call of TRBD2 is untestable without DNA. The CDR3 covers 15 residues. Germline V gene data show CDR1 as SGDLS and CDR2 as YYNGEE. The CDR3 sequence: CASSVGREYTGELFF.

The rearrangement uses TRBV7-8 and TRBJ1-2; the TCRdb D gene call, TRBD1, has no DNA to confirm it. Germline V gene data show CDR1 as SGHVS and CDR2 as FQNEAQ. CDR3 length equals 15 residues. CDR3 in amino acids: CASSSNSGGGYGYTF.

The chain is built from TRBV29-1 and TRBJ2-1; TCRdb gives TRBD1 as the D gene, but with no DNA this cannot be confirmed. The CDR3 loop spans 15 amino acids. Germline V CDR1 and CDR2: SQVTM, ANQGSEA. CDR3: CSVDEIKGTNNEQFF.

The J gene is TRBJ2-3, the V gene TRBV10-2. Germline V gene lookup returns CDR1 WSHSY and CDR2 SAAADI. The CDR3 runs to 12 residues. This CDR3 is CASSVASNTQYF.

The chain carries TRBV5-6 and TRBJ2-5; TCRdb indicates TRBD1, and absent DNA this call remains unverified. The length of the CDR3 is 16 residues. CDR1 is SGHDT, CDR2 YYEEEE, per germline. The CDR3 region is CASSLPGQPVQETQYF.

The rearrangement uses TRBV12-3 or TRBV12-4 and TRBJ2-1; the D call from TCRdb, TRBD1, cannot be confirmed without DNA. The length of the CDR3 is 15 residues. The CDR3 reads CASSFDLSLENEQFF.

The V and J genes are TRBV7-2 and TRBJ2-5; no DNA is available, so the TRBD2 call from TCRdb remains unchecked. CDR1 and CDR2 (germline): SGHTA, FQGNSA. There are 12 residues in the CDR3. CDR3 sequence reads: CASSRSGETQYF.

The chain's CDR3 is CASRKRESSYEQYF. This chain uses TRBV11-1 with TRBJ2-7; TCRdb designates TRBD2, a call that cannot be tested without DNA. The germline CDR1 and CDR2 sequences are SGHAT and FQDESV (reference sequence). The length of the CDR3 is 14 residues. The full variable domain, completed using reference TRBV11-1 and TRBJ2-7, is EAEVAQSPRYKITEKSQAVAFWCDPISGHATLYWYRQILGQGPELLVQFQDESVVDDSQLPKDRFSAERLKGVDSTLKIQPAELGDSAMYLCASRKRESSYEQYFGPGTRLTVT.

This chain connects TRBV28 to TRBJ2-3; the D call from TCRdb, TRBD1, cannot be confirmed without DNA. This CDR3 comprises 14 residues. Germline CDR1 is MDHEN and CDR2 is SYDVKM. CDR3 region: CASRQMGGTGTQYF.

This CDR3 reads CASRSENTGELFF. This chain connects TRBV2 to TRBJ2-2. The CDR3 sequence is 13 residues long. Germline CDR1 reads SNHLY; CDR2 reads FYNNEI.

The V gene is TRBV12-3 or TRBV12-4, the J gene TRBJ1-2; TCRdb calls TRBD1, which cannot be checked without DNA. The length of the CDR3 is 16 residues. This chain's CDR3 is CASSTPSVLTNYGYTF.

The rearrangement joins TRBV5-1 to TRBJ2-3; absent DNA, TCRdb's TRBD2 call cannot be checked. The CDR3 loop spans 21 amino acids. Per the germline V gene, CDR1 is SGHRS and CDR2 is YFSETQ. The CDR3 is CASSLGVLAGNTPTGADTQYF.

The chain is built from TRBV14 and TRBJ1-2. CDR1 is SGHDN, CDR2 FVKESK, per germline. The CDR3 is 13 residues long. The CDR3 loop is CASSGGFSSGYTF.

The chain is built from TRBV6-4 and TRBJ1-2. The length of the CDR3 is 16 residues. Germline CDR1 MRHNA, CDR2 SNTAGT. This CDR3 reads CASSESMSVANYGYTF.